This T cell receptor beta chain is drawn from a study of T-cell reconstitution after alpha-beta-depleted transplantation in children. J gave up 1 base and V 4 bases, and 7 bases lay outside the gene matches. Per the germline V gene, CDR1 is SEHNR and CDR2 is FQNEAQ (reference sequence). CDR3 length: 16 residues. This sample's TCRbeta library carried unique molecular identifier barcodes. TCRdb processed the PCR reads anew with MiXCR; each CDR3 protein has one entry. This sample yields 350,000 to 500,000 distinct CDR3 sequences, of which around two fifths are seen a single time; 27% belongs to the top ten.

The V call is TRBV7-9, the J call TRBJ2-3; 8 nucleotides line up with TRBD1. This sample comprised PBMCs, obtained before TCRalphabeta/CD19-depleted stem cell transplant. The TCR was taken from a girl aged 2-10 years with aplastic anemia, due to receive a stem cell transplant. The CDR3: CASSYLDRDGTDTQYF. CDR3 bases: TGTGCCAGCAGCTATCTGGACAGGGACGGCACAGATACGCAGTATTTT.